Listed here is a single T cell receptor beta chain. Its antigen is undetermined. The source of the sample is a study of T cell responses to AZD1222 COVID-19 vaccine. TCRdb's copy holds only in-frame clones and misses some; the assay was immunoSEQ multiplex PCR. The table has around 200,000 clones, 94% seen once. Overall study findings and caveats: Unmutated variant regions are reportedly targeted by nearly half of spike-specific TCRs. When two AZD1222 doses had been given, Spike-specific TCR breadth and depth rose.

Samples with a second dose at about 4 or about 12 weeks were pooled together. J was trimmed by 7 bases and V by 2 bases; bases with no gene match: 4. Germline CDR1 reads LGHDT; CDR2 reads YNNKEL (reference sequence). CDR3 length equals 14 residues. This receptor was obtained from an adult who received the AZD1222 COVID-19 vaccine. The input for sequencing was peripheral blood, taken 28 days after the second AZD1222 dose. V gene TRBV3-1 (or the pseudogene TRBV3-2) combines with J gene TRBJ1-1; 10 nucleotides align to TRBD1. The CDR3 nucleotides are TGTGCCAGCAGCCAAAGCGACAGGGGGCGTGAAGCTTTCTTT. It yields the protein CASSQSDRGREAFF.